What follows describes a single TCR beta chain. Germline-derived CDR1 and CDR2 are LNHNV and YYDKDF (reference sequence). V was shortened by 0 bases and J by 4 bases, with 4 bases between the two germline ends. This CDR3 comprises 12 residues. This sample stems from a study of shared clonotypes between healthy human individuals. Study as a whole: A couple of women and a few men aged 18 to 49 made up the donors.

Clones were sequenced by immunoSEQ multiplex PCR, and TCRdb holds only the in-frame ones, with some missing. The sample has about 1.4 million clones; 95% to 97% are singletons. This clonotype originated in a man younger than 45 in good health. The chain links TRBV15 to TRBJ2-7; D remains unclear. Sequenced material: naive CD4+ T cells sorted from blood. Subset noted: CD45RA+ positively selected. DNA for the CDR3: TGTGCCACCAGCAGAGATACGTACGAGCAGTACTTC. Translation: CATSRDTYEQYF.